This note documents a single T cell receptor beta chain sequence. The data are from a study of T cell changes during pregnancy in multiple sclerosis. CDR3 length: 11 residues. The V and J ends lost 3 bases and 8 bases respectively, with 7 bases between them. From germline, CDR1 is KGHSH and CDR2 LQKENI. Sequencing used immunoSEQ multiplex PCR; TCRdb keeps in-frame clones, though not all of them. The sample yields about 36,000 clones, approximately 90% seen once. This TCR came from a female donor with multiple sclerosis, enrolled in a pregnancy study. The V and J genes are TRBV18 and TRBJ1-2, with unresolved D. The sample consisted of CD4+ T cells from peripheral blood mononuclear cells, taken in the first trimester of pregnancy. The CDR3 reads CASSPLDGYTF. The CDR3 DNA is TGTGCCAGCTCACCCCTAGACGGCTACACCTTC. Drawing the rest from reference TRBV18 and TRBJ1-2, the complete variable domain is NAGVMQNPRHLVRRRGQEARLRCSPMKGHSHVYWYRQLPEEGLKFMVYLQKENIIDESGMPKERFSAEFPKEGPSILRIQQVVRGDSAAYFCASSPLDGYTFGSGTRLTVV.